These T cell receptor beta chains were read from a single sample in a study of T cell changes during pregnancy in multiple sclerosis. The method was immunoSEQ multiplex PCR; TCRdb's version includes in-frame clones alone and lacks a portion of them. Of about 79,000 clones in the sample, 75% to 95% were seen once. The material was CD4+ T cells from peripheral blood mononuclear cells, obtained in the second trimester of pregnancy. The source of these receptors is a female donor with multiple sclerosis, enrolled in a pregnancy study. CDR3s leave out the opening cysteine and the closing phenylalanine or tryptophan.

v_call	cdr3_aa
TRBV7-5	ARSLDLQREGREQY
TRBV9	ASSVGVSGKGSYEQY
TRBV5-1	ASSLGDRDQETQY
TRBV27	ASSPREPNTEAF
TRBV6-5	ASHSSGAAKNIQY
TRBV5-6	ASSLGTANGYT
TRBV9	ASSVVGTSGISYNEQF
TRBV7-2	ASRADFTFSYNEQF
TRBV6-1	ASSEGGRGQPQH
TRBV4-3	ASSQDRGGETQY
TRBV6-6	ASRRGHGETQY
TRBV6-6	ASSYSRGTSGTTQY
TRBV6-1	ASSVQVNEQF
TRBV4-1	ASSQGDSLTDTQY
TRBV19	ASRKTSGGANEQF
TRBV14	ASGGTLNSPLH
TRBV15	ATSRAGPLAGGRNIQY
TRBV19	ASSTTGDTQY
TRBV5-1	ASSLGSVRTDTQY
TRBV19	ASSIRDRVNTEAF
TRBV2	ASSSQGTIVGTEAF
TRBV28	ASSSGYYQPQH